Presented here are 31 T cell receptor beta chains from one specimen sequenced in a study of shared clonotypes between healthy human individuals. Naive CD8 cells were CD45RO-negative, positively selected for CCR7, excluding terminally differentiated effector memory CD45RA+ cells. Sequencing was performed with immunoSEQ multiplex PCR; in TCRdb, only in-frame clones are kept and a portion is missing. The table lists roughly 2,000,000 clones, approximately 95% of them singletons, with approximately 1% in the top ten. The sample was naive CD8+ T cells sorted from blood. The receptor source for this set is a man between 18 and 29 years old in good health.

V gene TRBV27 combines with J gene TRBJ1-1, with D unresolved. Deletions cut 0 bases from V and 5 bases from J, with 7 bases between. CDR1 and CDR2 (germline): MNHEY, SMNVEV (reference sequence). CDR3 length: 13 amino acids. The CDR3 loop reads CASSLSEVTEAFF. The CDR3 nucleotides are TGTGCCAGCAGTTTATCAGAGGTAACTGAAGCTTTCTTT.

The rearrangement joins TRBV6-4 to TRBJ2-3, with D perhaps matching TRBD2 (6 bases). The CDR3 runs 16 residues. Looked up from germline, CDR1 is MRHNA and CDR2 is SNTAGT. V lost 2 bases and J 3 bases, leaving 15 bases between the germline ends. The CDR3 reads CASSDGLSGGTDTQYF. DNA for the CDR3: TGTGCCAGCAGTGACGGGCTCTCCGGGGGAACAGATACGCAGTATTTT.

This rearrangement joins TRBV7-2 to TRBJ2-7; the D gene is possibly TRBD2 (6 bases). The germline gives CDR1 SGHTA, CDR2 FQGNSA. The germline V and J ends were trimmed by 1 base and 3 bases, with 13 bases remaining between them. This CDR3 is built from 15 residues. CDR3 DNA sequence: TGTGCCAGCAGCTTAGGGAGGGAGACTTTCTACGAGCAGTACTTC. Protein product: CASSLGRETFYEQYF.

CDR3 sequence reads: CASSYSLAGYEAEQFF. CDR3 nucleotides: TGTGCCAGCAGTTACTCCCTAGCGGGGTATGAGGCTGAGCAGTTCTTC. V gene TRBV6-6 combines with J gene TRBJ2-1; 9 positions agree with TRBD2. CDR1 is MNHNY and CDR2 is SVGAGI in the germline V gene (reference sequence). V lost 0 bases, J lost 9 bases, and 9 bases stayed unmatched. The CDR3 runs to 16 residues.

The chain combines TRBV25-1 with TRBJ1-1; 8 bases are a match to TRBD1. Per germline, CDR1 MGHDK and CDR2 SYGVNS. The J segment lost 2 bases and the V segment lost 10 bases, leaving 6 bases of the junction unmatched. The CDR3 extends over 13 amino acids. DNA of the CDR3: TGTGCCACCTCAGGACAGGGTAACACTGAAGCTTTCTTT. It specifies CATSGQGNTEAFF.

V gene TRBV2 combines with J gene TRBJ2-7; TRBD1 agrees at 9 bases. V dropped 6 bases and J dropped 7; count of bases not matched to a gene: 13. CDR1 is SNHLY, CDR2 FYNNEI, per germline. This CDR3 region has 15 residues. The CDR3 loop is CASSQTGTGRFEQYF. The DNA of the CDR3 is TGTGCCAGCAGCCAAACGGGGACAGGGCGATTTGAGCAGTACTTC.

This chain joins TRBV6-6 and TRBJ2-5; no clear D gene. Germline CDR1 is MNHNY and CDR2 is SVGAGI (reference sequence). The V gene lost 4 bases and the J gene lost 2 bases, with 5 bases spanning the gap. CDR3 length: 12 amino acids. The CDR3 sequence: CASSWSQETQYF. CDR3 nucleotides: TGTGCCAGCAGTTGGAGTCAAGAGACCCAGTACTTC.

This rearrangement joins TRBV5-6 to TRBJ1-2; 8 bases match TRBD1. The CDR3 runs to 17 residues. In germline, CDR1 is SGHDT, CDR2 YYEEEE. The V and J ends lost 6 bases and 1 base, in that order; junction bases with no gene match: 14. CDR3 coding DNA: TGTGCCAGCAAGGGAAAACAGGGGGGCCCTATTAACTATGGCTACACCTTC. Translating gives CASKGKQGGPINYGYTF.

This clone was recorded once. V gene TRBV29-1 combines with J gene TRBJ2-1; D call uncertain. Looked up from germline, CDR1 is SQVTM and CDR2 is ANQGSEA. Trimming took 0 bases from V and 5 from J, leaving 14 bases between them. The CDR3 is 15 amino acids. The CDR3 protein is CSVEDLQSRDNEQFF. For the CDR3, the DNA is TGCAGCGTTGAAGATCTCCAAAGTAGGGACAATGAGCAGTTCTTC.

The chain recombines TRBV19 with TRBJ1-1; D possibly corresponds to TRBD1 (6 bases). The V gene's germline CDR1 is LNHDA and CDR2 SQIVND (reference sequence). Trimming left V 0 bases short and J 5 bases short, with 13 bases between. The CDR3 extends over 15 amino acids. DNA of the CDR3: TGTGCCAGTAGTATAGATCCTCAGGGGTGGACTGAAGCTTTCTTT. Amino acid sequence: CASSIDPQGWTEAFF.

This chain connects TRBV6-5 to TRBJ2-7, with 9 bases identical to TRBD1. There are 15 residues in the CDR3. The V gene end was trimmed by 7 bases and the J gene end by 3 bases; junction bases not matched to a gene: 10. Germline CDR1 MNHEY, CDR2 SVGAGI. CDR3 sequence: CASTTGQGTGYEQYF. CDR3 sequence (DNA): TGTGCCAGCACCACGGGACAGGGAACCGGCTACGAGCAGTACTTC.

The rearrangement uses TRBV27 and TRBJ2-2; 8 bases align to TRBD1. Unmatched junction bases numbered 14, after V lost 5 bases and J lost 6 bases. The germline V gene encodes CDR1 MNHEY and CDR2 SMNVEV (reference sequence). This CDR3 has 17 residues. The CDR3 region is CASSLFLTGVIAGELFF. For the CDR3, the DNA is TGTGCCAGCAGTCTCTTCTTGACAGGGGTCATTGCCGGGGAGCTGTTTTTT.

The chain joins TRBV7-9 to TRBJ1-5; D not resolved. The V gene's germline CDR1 is SEHNR and CDR2 FQNEAQ (reference sequence). The ends were cut back, 3 bases at V and 5 bases at J, with 5 bases in the middle. CDR3 length: 12 residues. CDR3 sequence: CASSFLDQPQHF. The CDR3 DNA reads as TGTGCCAGCAGCTTCTTAGATCAGCCCCAGCATTTT.

The chain combines TRBV7-3 with TRBJ2-5; TRBD2 matches at 11 bases. V trimming: 5 bases; J trimming: 3 bases; junction bases outside the gene matches: 8. The CDR3 covers 16 residues. CDR1 SGHTA and CDR2 FQGTGA come from the germline V gene. In nucleotides, the CDR3 is TGTGCCAGCAGCGAAACTGGGGGACTAGCGGAAGAGACCCAGTACTTC. Amino acids: CASSETGGLAEETQYF.

This clone was detected only once. The chain employs TRBV5-5 and TRBJ2-1; 10 positions match TRBD1. Germline V lookup: CDR1 SGHKS, CDR2 YYEKEE (reference sequence). The CDR3 is made up of 17 amino acids. J lost 8 bases, V lost 3 bases, and 14 bases had no gene match. The CDR3 nucleotides are TGTGCCAGCAGCTGGGCTAGGACAGGGGGTCCGGGCTATGAGCAGTTCTTC. Translating it yields CASSWARTGGPGYEQFF.

The rearrangement uses TRBV15 and TRBJ1-4; no reliable D call. Germline V lookup: CDR1 LNHNV, CDR2 YYDKDF (reference sequence). The CDR3 length is 13 residues. The V end lost 9 bases, the J end lost 4 bases, and 12 bases lay between the germline ends. CDR3 sequence reads: CATRPSLNEKLFF. The CDR3 DNA reads as TGTGCCACTAGGCCTAGCCTTAATGAAAAACTGTTTTTT.

This clone has just one count. The V gene is TRBV6-1, the J gene TRBJ2-7, with 7 bases aligning to TRBD1. Looked up from germline, CDR1 is MNHNS and CDR2 is SASEGT. The CDR3 sequence is 14 residues long. V was clipped by 4 bases and J by 7 bases; unmatched bases: 10. The CDR3 sequence is CASSGWTGPEEQYF. The CDR3 nucleotides read TGTGCCAGCAGTGGATGGACAGGCCCAGAAGAGCAGTACTTC.

The rearrangement joins TRBV6-5 to TRBJ1-6; no definite D call. Germline V gene sequence: CDR1 MNHEY, CDR2 SVGAGI. The CDR3 has 13 residues. The V end lost 6 bases, the J end lost 8 bases, and 11 bases lay between the germline ends. CDR3 DNA: TGTGCCAGCAGCTGGGTGAAGGATTCACCCCTCCACTTT. Its translation: CASSWVKDSPLHF.

To note about this clone: Other DNA variants within this sample encode the same CDR3. The chain combines TRBV30 with TRBJ1-1; unclear D gene. The germline CDR1 and CDR2 sequences are GTSNPN and SVGIG (reference sequence). V lost 1 base to trimming and J lost 2 bases, with 5 bases between them. CDR3 length: 12 amino acids. The CDR3 is CAWSAVNTEAFF. The CDR3 DNA reads TGTGCCTGGAGTGCAGTTAACACTGAAGCTTTCTTT.

Note on this clone: Within the sample, other DNA sequences also encode this same CDR3. This chain's CDR3 is CASSYSSGESSYEQYF. CDR3 nucleotides: TGTGCCAGCAGTTACTCTTCGGGGGAGTCATCCTACGAGCAGTACTTC. The chain couples TRBV6-5 to TRBJ2-7, with D possibly matching TRBD2 (6 bases). Trimming pared 0 bases from V and 1 base from J, leaving 13 bases between. CDR1 and CDR2 from the germline V gene are MNHEY and SVGAGI. This CDR3 has 16 amino acids.

The chain carries TRBV4-3 and TRBJ2-7; TRBD1 matches 9 bases. The V gene end was trimmed by 4 bases and the J gene end by 2 bases; junction bases not matched to a gene: 0. CDR3 length: 13 residues. From germline, CDR1 is LGHNA and CDR2 YSLEER. The CDR3 region is CASSRDRAYEQYF. CDR3 nucleotides: TGCGCCAGCAGCCGGGACAGGGCCTACGAGCAGTACTTC.

This chain joins TRBV7-8 and TRBJ2-7; TRBD2 might be the D (5 bases). V was trimmed by 3 bases and J by 4 bases, leaving 10 bases between them. The CDR3 totals 13 residues. CDR1 is SGHVS, CDR2 FQNEAQ, per germline. Here the CDR3 reads CASSFALAYEQYF. The CDR3 nucleotides are TGTGCCAGCAGCTTTGCCCTAGCTTACGAGCAGTACTTC.

This clone was seen just once. The V gene is TRBV19, the J gene TRBJ2-1, with 9 bases identical to TRBD1. CDR1 and CDR2 from the germline V gene are LNHDA and SQIVND (reference sequence). J lost 4 bases, V lost 7 bases, and 8 bases had no gene match. CDR3 length: 15 residues. This chain's CDR3 is CASITRTGEYNEQFF. Written as DNA, the CDR3 is TGTGCCAGTATTACCCGGACAGGGGAATACAATGAGCAGTTCTTC. Together with reference TRBV19 and TRBJ2-1, the CDR3 gives the full variable domain: DGGITQSPKYLFRKEGQNVTLSCEQNLNHDAMYWYRQDPGQGLRLIYYSQIVNDFQKGDIAEGYSVSREKKESFPLTVTSAQKNPTAFYLCASITRTGEYNEQFFGPGTRLTVL.

In the case of this clone: The same CDR3 arises from other DNA sequences in this sample as well. V usage is TRBV15 and J usage is TRBJ2-5; no reliable D call. V was pared by 0 bases and J by 4 bases, with 6 bases between. The CDR3 covers 13 residues. Germline V lookup: CDR1 LNHNV, CDR2 YYDKDF (reference sequence). CDR3 in DNA: TGTGCCACCAGCAGAGAGGTCCGAGAGACCCAGTACTTC. Translation gives CATSREVRETQYF.

The V and J genes are TRBV20-1 and TRBJ2-3; D gene uncertain. V lost 1 base and J lost 4, with 0 bases in between. Germline V lookup: CDR1 DFQATT, CDR2 SNEGSKA (reference sequence). CDR3 length: 10 residues. The CDR3 protein is CSARADTQYF. The CDR3 nucleotides are TGCAGTGCTAGAGCAGATACGCAGTATTTT.

The rearrangement links TRBV29-1 to TRBJ2-7, with D perhaps matching TRBD2 (5 bases). The CDR3 sequence is 12 residues long. Germline V gene data show CDR1 as SQVTM and CDR2 as ANQGSEA. The V end was cut by 4 bases, the J end by 4 bases, with 11 bases between. CDR3 in amino acids: CSVVGDEYEQYF. DNA for the CDR3: TGCAGCGTTGTCGGGGATGAGTACGAGCAGTACTTC.

The gene calls are TRBV28 and TRBJ2-1; tentative D call: TRBD1 (6 bases). CDR3 length: 15 amino acids. CDR1 and CDR2 (germline): MDHEN, SYDVKM. Trimming shortened V by 2 bases and J by 9 bases, and 17 bases separated the two germline ends. The CDR3 reads CASSLQWGHLGEQFF. The CDR3 nucleotides are TGTGCCAGCAGTTTACAGTGGGGGCATCTGGGTGAGCAGTTCTTC.

This clone was counted once. The gene calls are TRBV5-4 and TRBJ1-1, with D maybe TRBD1 (5 bases). Germline V CDR1 and CDR2: SGHNT, YYREEE (reference sequence). V shed 7 bases and J shed 4 bases, with 14 bases lying between them. This CDR3 is built from 13 residues. The CDR3 loop is CASRGPMGTEAFF. The CDR3 DNA sequence: TGTGCCAGCCGGGGACCTATGGGCACTGAAGCTTTCTTT.

In the case of this clone: Other DNA sequences in the same sample also yield this CDR3. The chain recombines TRBV19 with TRBJ2-7, with 9 positions matching TRBD1. Looked up from germline, CDR1 is LNHDA and CDR2 is SQIVND (reference sequence). The CDR3 runs 14 residues. V lost 5 bases to trimming and J lost 2 bases; unmatched junction nucleotides: 4. CDR3 sequence: CASSAGTGTYEQYF. The DNA of the CDR3 is TGTGCCAGTAGTGCCGGGACAGGGACCTACGAGCAGTACTTC.

Worth noting for this clone: This sample includes further DNA sequences coding for the same CDR3. The CDR3 sequence is CASSSQGPQETQYF. Written as DNA, the CDR3 is TGTGCCAGCAGCTCGCAGGGTCCCCAAGAGACCCAGTACTTC. The chain carries TRBV7-2 and TRBJ2-5, with D possibly matching TRBD1 (5 bases). Germline loops: CDR1 SGHTA, CDR2 FQGNSA. Trimming stripped 4 bases from V and 1 base from J, with 10 bases between. The CDR3 runs to 14 residues. The full variable domain, rest sourced from reference TRBV7-2 and TRBJ2-5, is GAGVSQSPSNKVTEKGKDVELRCDPISGHTALYWYRQSLGQGLEFLIYFQGNSAPDKSGLPSDRFSAERTGGSVSTLTIQRTQQEDSAVYLCASSSQGPQETQYFGPGTRLLVL.

This chain joins TRBV28 and TRBJ2-1, with 10 bases matching TRBD2. V dropped 5 bases and J dropped 7; count of bases not matched to a gene: 8. The CDR3 consists of 15 residues. Germline V lookup: CDR1 MDHEN, CDR2 SYDVKM. CDR3 sequence reads: CASSTSGDPRNEQFF. In DNA form, the CDR3 reads TGTGCCAGCAGTACTAGCGGGGACCCTAGGAATGAGCAGTTCTTC. The full variable domain, its missing parts supplied by reference TRBV28 and TRBJ2-1, is DVKVTQSSRYLVKRTGEKVFLECVQDMDHENMFWYRQDPGLGLRLIYFSYDVKMKEKGDIPEGYSVSREKKERFSLILESASTNQTSMYLCASSTSGDPRNEQFFGPGTRLTVL.